A single sample is the source of the 7 T cell receptor beta chains below, sequenced in a study of T-cell memory formation after mild COVID-19. TCRdb itself ran the 5' RACE reads through MiXCR, one entry per CDR3 protein. The sample lists about 400,000 distinct CDR3 sequences, 14% occurring once. Sequences were obtained from PBMCs or a T cell subset sorted from them (not recorded which). The origin of the receptors is a man younger than 30 who had mild COVID-19 (a few samples of this study predate the infection). Cell type and time point are not known.

This clonotype has at least ten counts. The V and J genes are TRBV5-1 and TRBJ1-3, with D possibly matching TRBD1 (5 bases). Germline-derived CDR1 and CDR2 are SGHRS and YFSETQ. Trimming removed 0 bases from V and 1 base from J, with 5 bases in between. The CDR3 has 14 amino acids. This CDR3 is CASSLEGSGNTIYF. For the CDR3, the DNA is TGCGCCAGCAGCTTGGAGGGGTCTGGAAACACCATATATTTT.

The chain couples TRBV6-5 to TRBJ2-7; D may be TRBD1 or TRBD2 (5 bases each). The germline CDR1 and CDR2 sequences are MNHEY and SVGAGI. The CDR3 is 15 amino acids. Trimming left V 7 bases short and J 5 bases short, with 21 bases between. The CDR3 spells CASKGTSGPADEQYF. DNA of the CDR3: TGTGCCAGCAAGGGGACCTCCGGGCCAGCCGACGAGCAGTACTTC.

V and J are TRBV7-9 and TRBJ1-2, with 8 bases that match TRBD1. V was clipped by 5 bases and J by 6 bases; unmatched bases: 5. CDR1 and CDR2 (germline): SEHNR, FQNEAQ (reference sequence). The CDR3 sequence is 13 residues long. CDR3 DNA: TGTGCCAGCAGCCGTGCAGGGGGCGATGGCTACACCTTC. It encodes CASSRAGGDGYTF.

The V call is TRBV10-3, the J call TRBJ1-3, with D unresolved. Per the germline V gene, CDR1 is ENHRY and CDR2 is SYGVKD. The CDR3 spans 12 residues. Trimming stripped 10 bases from V and 8 bases from J, with 15 bases between. CDR3 nucleotide sequence: TGTGCCACCGGAGCAAATTCCGACACCATATATTTT. Translating it yields CATGANSDTIYF.

The DNA for the CDR3 is TGTGCCAGCAGCCCTGGGGGGGGGCGGGAGACCCAGTACTTC. Translating gives CASSPGGGRETQYF. The chain links TRBV7-8 to TRBJ2-5; D might be TRBD2 (7 bases). From germline, CDR1 is SGHVS and CDR2 FQNEAQ. Trimming stripped 5 bases from V and 5 bases from J, with 15 bases between. This CDR3 has 14 residues. The variable domain in full, completed from reference TRBV7-8 and TRBJ2-5, reads GAGVSQSPRYKVAKRGQDVALRCDPISGHVSLFWYQQALGQGPEFLTYFQNEAQLDKSGLPSDRFFAERPEGSVSTLKIQRTQQEDSAVYLCASSPGGGRETQYFGPGTRLLVL.

This clonotype was detected many times. The chain joins TRBV5-1 to TRBJ2-3; 7 nucleotides match TRBD1. The CDR3 totals 14 residues. Losses at the gene ends were 2 bases for V and 2 bases for J; bases not matched to a gene: 2. Germline V gives CDR1 SGHRS, CDR2 YFSETQ. The CDR3 reads CASSFGQDTDTQYF. The CDR3 DNA is TGCGCCAGCAGCTTTGGACAGGACACAGATACGCAGTATTTT. The full variable domain, rest sourced from reference TRBV5-1 and TRBJ2-3, is KAGVTQTPRYLIKTRGQQVTLSCSPISGHRSVSWYQQTPGQGLQFLFEYFSETQRNKGNFPGRFSGRQFSNSRSEMNVSTLELGDSALYLCASSFGQDTDTQYFGPGTRLTVL.

As for this clonotype: Compared with germline, one end of the junction differs, possibly owing to a read error. The rearrangement uses TRBV7-2 and TRBJ2-7, with D perhaps assigned TRBD1 or TRBD2 (5 bases each). The CDR3 contains 15 residues. Germline V gene sequence: CDR1 SGHTA, CDR2 FQGNSA. The CDR3 is CASSFSGTNPYDQYF. CDR3 bases: TGTGCCAGCAGCTTTTCCGGGACGAACCCTTACGATCAGTACTTC.